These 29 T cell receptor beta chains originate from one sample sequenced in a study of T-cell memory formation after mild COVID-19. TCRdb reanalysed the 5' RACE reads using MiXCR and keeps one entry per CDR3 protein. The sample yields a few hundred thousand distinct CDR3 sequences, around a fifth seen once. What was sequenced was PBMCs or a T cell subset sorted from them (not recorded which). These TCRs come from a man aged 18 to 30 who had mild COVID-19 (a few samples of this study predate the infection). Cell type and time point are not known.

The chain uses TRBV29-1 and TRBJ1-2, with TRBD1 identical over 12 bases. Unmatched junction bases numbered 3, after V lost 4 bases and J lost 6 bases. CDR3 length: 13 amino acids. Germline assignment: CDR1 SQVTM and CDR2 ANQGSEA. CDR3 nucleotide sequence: TGCAGCGTTGCGGGACAGGGGGCTGATGGCTACACCTTC. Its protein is CSVAGQGADGYTF.

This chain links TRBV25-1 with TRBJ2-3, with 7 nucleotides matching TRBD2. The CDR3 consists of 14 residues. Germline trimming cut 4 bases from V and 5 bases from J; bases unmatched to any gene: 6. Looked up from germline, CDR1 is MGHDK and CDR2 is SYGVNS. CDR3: CASSAGLPRDTQYF. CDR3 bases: TGTGCCAGCAGTGCGGGACTACCTCGAGATACGCAGTATTTT.

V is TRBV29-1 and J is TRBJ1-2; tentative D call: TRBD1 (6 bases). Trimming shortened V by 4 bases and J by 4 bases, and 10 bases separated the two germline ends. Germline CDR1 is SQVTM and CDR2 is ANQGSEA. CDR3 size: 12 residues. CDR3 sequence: CSVGGQGYGYTF. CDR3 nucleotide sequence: TGCAGCGTTGGGGGGCAGGGCTATGGCTACACCTTC. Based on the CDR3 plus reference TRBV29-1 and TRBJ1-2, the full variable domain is SAVISQKPSRDICQRGTSLTIQCQVDSQVTMMFWYRQQPGQSLTLIATANQGSEATYESGFVIDKFPISRPNLTFSTLTVSNMSPEDSSIYLCSVGGQGYGYTFGSGTRLTVV.

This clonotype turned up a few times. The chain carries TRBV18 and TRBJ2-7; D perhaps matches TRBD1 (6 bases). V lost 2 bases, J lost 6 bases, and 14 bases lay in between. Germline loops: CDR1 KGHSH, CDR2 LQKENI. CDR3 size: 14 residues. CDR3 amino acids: CASSPGDTKGEQYF. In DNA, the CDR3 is TGTGCCAGCTCACCAGGGGACACTAAGGGCGAGCAGTACTTC.

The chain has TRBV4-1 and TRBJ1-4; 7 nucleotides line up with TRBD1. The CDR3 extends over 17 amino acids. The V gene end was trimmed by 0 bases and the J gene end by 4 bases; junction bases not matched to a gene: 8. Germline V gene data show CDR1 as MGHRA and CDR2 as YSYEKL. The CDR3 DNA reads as TGCGCCAGCAGCCAAGAACGGGACAGCCTAAGTAATGAAAAACTGTTTTTT. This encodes CASSQERDSLSNEKLFF.

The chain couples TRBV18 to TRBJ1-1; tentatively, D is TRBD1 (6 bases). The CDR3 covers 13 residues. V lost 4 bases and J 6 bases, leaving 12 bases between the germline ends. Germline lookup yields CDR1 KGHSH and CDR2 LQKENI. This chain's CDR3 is CASSLGTNSEAFF. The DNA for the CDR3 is TGTGCCAGCTCACTTGGGACAAACTCTGAAGCTTTCTTT.

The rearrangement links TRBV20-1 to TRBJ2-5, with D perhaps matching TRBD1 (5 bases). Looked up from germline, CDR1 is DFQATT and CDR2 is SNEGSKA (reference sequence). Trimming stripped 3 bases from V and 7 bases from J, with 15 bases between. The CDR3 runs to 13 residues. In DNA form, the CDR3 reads TGCAGTGCTAGCGCGGACACCCATGGGACCCAGTACTTC. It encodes CSASADTHGTQYF.

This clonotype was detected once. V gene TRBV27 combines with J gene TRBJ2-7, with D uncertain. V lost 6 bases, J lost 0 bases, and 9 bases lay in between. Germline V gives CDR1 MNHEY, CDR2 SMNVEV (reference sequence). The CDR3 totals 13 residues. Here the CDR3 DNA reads TGTGCCAGCAGAATGTTGAACTCCTACGAGCAGTACTTC. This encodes CASRMLNSYEQYF.

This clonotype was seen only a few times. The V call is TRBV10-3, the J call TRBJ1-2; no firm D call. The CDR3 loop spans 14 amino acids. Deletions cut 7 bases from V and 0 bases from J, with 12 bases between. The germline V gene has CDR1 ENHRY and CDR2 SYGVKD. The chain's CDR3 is CAIKPAATNYGYTF. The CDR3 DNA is TGTGCCATCAAGCCTGCCGCCACTAACTATGGCTACACCTTC.

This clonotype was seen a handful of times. CDR3: CSVGQTYNEQFF. The CDR3 DNA is TGCAGCGTTGGACAAACCTACAATGAGCAGTTCTTC. V gene TRBV29-1 combines with J gene TRBJ2-1; D is unresolved. V was shortened by 4 bases and J by 2 bases, with 6 bases between the two germline ends. This CDR3 is built from 12 residues. The V gene's germline CDR1 is SQVTM and CDR2 ANQGSEA.

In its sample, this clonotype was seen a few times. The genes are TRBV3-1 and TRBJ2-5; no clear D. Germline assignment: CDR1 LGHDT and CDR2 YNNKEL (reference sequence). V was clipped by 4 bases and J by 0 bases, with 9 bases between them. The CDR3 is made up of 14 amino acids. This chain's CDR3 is CASSLTTYQETQYF. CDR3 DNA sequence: TGTGCCAGCAGCCTAACTACGTACCAAGAGACCCAGTACTTC.

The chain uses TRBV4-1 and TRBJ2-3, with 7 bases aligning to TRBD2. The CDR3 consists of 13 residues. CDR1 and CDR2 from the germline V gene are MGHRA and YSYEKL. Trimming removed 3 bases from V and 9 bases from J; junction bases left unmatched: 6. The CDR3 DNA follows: TGCGCCAGCAGCCAGGGGGAGGGGCTCACGCAGTATTTT. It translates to CASSQGEGLTQYF.

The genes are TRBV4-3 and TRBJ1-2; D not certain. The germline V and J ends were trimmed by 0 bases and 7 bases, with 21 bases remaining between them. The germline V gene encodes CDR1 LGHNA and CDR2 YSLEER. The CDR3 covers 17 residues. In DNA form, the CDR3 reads TGCGCCAGCAGCCAAGATGGAGAAGCTCGGCTCGATGGTGGCTACACCTTC. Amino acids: CASSQDGEARLDGGYTF.

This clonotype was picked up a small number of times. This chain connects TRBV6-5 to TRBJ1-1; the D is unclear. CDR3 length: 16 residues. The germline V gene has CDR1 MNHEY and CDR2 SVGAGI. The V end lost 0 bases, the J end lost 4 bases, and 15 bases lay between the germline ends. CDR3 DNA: TGTGCCAGCAGTTACTCGAGGGAGGGCGCGGGCACTGAAGCTTTCTTT. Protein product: CASSYSREGAGTEAFF.

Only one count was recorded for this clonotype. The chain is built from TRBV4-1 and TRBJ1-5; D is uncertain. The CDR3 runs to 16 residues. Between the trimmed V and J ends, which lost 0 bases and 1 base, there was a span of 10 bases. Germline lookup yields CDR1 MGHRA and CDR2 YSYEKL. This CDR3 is CASSQEATWSNQPQHF. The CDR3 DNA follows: TGCGCCAGCAGCCAAGAGGCGACCTGGAGCAATCAGCCCCAGCATTTT.

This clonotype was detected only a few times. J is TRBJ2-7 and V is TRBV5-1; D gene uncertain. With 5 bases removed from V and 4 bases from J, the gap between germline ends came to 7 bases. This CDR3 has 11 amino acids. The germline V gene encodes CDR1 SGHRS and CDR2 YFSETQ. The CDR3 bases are TGCGCCAGCAGGGTAAGTTACGAGCAGTACTTC. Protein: CASRVSYEQYF.

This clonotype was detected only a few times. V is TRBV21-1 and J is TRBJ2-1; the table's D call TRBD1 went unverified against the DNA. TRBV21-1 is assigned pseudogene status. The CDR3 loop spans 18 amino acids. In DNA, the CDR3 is TGTGCCAGCAGCAAAGTGAAACAGGGGGCCTTTCCATACAATGAGCAGTTCTTC. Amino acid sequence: CASSKVKQGAFPYNEQFF.

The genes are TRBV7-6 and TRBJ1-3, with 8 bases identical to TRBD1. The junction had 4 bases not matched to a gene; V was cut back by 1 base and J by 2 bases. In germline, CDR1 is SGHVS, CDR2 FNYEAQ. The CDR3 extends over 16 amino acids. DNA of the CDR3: TGTGCCAGCAGCTTAGTTTCGACAGGGGCTGGAAACACCATATATTTT. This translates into CASSLVSTGAGNTIYF.

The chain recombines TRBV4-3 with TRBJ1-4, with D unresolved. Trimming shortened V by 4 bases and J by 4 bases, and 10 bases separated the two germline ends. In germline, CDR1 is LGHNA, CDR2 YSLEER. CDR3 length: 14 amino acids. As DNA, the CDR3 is TGCGCCAGCAGCCTTGGGCAGATTAATGAAAAACTGTTTTTT. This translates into CASSLGQINEKLFF.

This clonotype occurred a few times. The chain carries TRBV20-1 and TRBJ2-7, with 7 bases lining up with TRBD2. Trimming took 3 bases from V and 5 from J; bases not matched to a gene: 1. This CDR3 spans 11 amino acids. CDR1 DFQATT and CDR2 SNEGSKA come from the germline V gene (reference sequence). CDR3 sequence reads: CSASRGDEQYF. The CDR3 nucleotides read TGCAGTGCTAGTCGGGGGGACGAGCAGTACTTC.

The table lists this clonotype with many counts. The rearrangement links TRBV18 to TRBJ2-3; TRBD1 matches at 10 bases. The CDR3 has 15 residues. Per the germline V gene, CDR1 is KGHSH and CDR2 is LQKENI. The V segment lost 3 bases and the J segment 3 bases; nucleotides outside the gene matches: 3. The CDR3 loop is CASSPRTGGTDTQYF. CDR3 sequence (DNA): TGTGCCAGCTCACCCCGGACAGGGGGAACAGATACGCAGTATTTT.

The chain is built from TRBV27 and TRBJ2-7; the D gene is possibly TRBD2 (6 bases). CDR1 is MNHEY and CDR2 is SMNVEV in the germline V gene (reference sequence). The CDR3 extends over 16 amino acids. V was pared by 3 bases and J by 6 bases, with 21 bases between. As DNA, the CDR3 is TGTGCCAGCAGTTTCTTATGGGACTCGATGGGACGCGAGCAGTACTTC. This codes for CASSFLWDSMGREQYF.

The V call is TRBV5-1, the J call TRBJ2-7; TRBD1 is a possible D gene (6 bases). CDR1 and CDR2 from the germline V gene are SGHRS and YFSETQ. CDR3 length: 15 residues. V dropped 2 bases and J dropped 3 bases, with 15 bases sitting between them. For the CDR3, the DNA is TGCGCCAGCAGCTTACTGACAGGTCCTCACTACGAGCAGTACTTC. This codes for CASSLLTGPHYEQYF.

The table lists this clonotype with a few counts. In DNA, the CDR3 is TGTGCCAGCAGTCCGGGCCCGGAAGGGGCCAAAAACATTCAGTACTTC. Translation gives CASSPGPEGAKNIQYF. V gene TRBV5-6 combines with J gene TRBJ2-4; D not resolved. V was shortened by 5 bases and J by 1 base, with 16 bases between the two germline ends. The CDR3 is 16 amino acids. Germline assignment: CDR1 SGHDT and CDR2 YYEEEE.

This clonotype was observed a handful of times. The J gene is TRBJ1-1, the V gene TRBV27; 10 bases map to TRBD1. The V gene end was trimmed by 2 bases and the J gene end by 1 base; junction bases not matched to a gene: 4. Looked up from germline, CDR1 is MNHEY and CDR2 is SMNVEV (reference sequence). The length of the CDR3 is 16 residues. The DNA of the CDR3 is TGTGCCAGCAGTTTACGACAGGGGGCGGGGAACACTGAAGCTTTCTTT. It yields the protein CASSLRQGAGNTEAFF.

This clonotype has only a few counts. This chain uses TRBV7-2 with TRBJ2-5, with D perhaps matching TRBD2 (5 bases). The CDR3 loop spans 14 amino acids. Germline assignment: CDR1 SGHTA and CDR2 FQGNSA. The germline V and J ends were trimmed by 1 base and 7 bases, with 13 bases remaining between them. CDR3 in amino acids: CASSLELGLGTQYF. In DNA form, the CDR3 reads TGTGCCAGCAGCTTAGAACTAGGCCTGGGGACCCAGTACTTC.

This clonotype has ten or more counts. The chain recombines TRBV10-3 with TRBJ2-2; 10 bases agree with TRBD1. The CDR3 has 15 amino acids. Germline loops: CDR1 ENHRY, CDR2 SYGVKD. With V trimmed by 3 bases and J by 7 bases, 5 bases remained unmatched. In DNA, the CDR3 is TGTGCCATCAGTGACCGACAGGGGGCTATCGGGGAGCTGTTTTTT. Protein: CAISDRQGAIGELFF.

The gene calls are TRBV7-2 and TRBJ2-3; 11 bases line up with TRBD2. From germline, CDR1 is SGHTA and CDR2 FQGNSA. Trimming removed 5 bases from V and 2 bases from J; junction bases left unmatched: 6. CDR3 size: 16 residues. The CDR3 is CASSVISGGATDTQYF. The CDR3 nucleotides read TGTGCCAGCAGCGTCATTAGCGGGGGGGCCACAGATACGCAGTATTTT. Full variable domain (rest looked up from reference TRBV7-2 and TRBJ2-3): GAGVSQSPSNKVTEKGKDVELRCDPISGHTALYWYRQSLGQGLEFLIYFQGNSAPDKSGLPSDRFSAERTGGSVSTLTIQRTQQEDSAVYLCASSVISGGATDTQYFGPGTRLTVL.

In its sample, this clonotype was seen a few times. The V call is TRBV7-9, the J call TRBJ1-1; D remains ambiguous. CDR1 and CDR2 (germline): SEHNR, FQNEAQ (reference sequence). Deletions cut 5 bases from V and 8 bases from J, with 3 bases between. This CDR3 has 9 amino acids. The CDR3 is CASSPEAFF. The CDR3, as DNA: TGTGCCAGCAGCCCCGAAGCTTTCTTT.